This T cell receptor beta chain was found in a study of T cells in Graves' hyperthyroidism and ophthalmopathy. Between the trimmed V and J ends, which lost 1 base and 11 bases, there was a span of 12 bases. The CDR3 contains 12 residues. CDR1 DFQATT and CDR2 SNEGSKA come from the germline V gene (reference sequence). This clonotype was detected ten times or more. Antigen unknown. Whole-study results and caveats: Ophthalmopathy could be told apart from stable hyperthyroidism with a 13 V-J model. Most expanded thyroid clonotypes above 0.001 also appeared in blood.

It was RNA transcripts that yielded the amplified TCR beta CDR3 regions. When the TCR CDR3 underwent first-round RT-PCR, the HTBI primer set was used. TCRdb processed the multiplex PCR reads anew with MiXCR; each CDR3 protein has one entry. This sample yields approximately 700,000 distinct CDR3 sequences, of which about 45% are seen a single time; about 7% belongs to the top ten. The source material was peripheral blood or thyroid tissue (not recorded which). This TCR derives from an adult man with Graves' disease, either hyperthyroidism or ophthalmopathy (not recorded which). The V and J genes are TRBV20-1 and TRBJ1-5, with TRBD1 as a possible D gene (5 bases). This chain's CDR3 is CSARVGVGTQHF. CDR3 sequence (DNA): TGCAGTGCTAGAGTGGGGGTTGGGACCCAGCATTTT.